The rows below give T cell receptor beta chains drawn from one sample of a study of monozygotic twins with inflammatory bowel disease. TCRdb re-called the 5' RACE reads, yielding one record per CDR3 amino acid sequence without DNA. With about 380,000 distinct CDR3 sequences in the sample, the ten largest clones hold 2% to 3%. Sequenced sample: blood. The receptors derive from a human donor with ulcerative colitis or Crohn's disease, or a healthy co-twin of an affected twin (not recorded which). Both conserved end residues are part of each CDR3.

J gene,V gene,CDR3 protein
TRBJ1-1,TRBV20-1,CSARDIWKDEAFF
TRBJ2-1,TRBV7-3,CASSLIPGYNEQFF
TRBJ1-2,TRBV30,CAWSVNRDLYGYTF
TRBJ1-1,TRBV5-1,CASSLAGGGANTEAFF
TRBJ1-1,TRBV12-5,CASAYDRDTEAFF
TRBJ1-5,TRBV6-5,CASSYSGGTGGFNQPQHF
TRBJ2-3,TRBV6-1,CASSDKGRGGGDTQYF
TRBJ2-7,TRBV7-2,CASRARGTGYYEQYF
TRBJ2-5,TRBV5-1,CASSPISRLGDQYF
TRBJ1-1,TRBV27,CASSLRSGGKNEAFF
TRBJ1-2,TRBV20-1,CSAQGDYYGYTF
TRBJ1-5,TRBV30,CAWSEGRIQPQHF
TRBJ2-7,TRBV6-1,CASSPGIQMDYEQYF
TRBJ2-5,TRBV5-1,CASSPAGLESETQYF
TRBJ2-7,TRBV12-3/TRBV12-4,CASSLAPPYEQYF
TRBJ2-1,TRBV5-1,CASSLTGQWNEQFF
TRBJ1-1,TRBV5-1,CASSPGGISNTEAFF
TRBJ2-2,TRBV6-1,CASSTAGPSFGAGELFF
TRBJ2-1,TRBV3-1,CASSQVPGGVYNEQFF
TRBJ2-3,TRBV4-2,CASSQDGASGGTTDTQYF
TRBJ2-6,TRBV5-1,CASSLQPGTGRTGANVLTF
TRBJ1-2,TRBV4-2,CASSQETINYGYTF
TRBJ2-2,TRBV27,CASSLSGQGVTGELFF
TRBJ1-1,TRBV5-1,CASSLAKTGGTEAFF
TRBJ2-7,TRBV18,CASSPRTTDYEQYF
TRBJ2-5,TRBV5-6,CASSFSPSGYQETQYF
TRBJ2-2,TRBV9,CASSVGGTGDKDTGELFF
TRBJ1-1,TRBV5-6,CASSFGRQRGNTEAFF
TRBJ1-6,TRBV13,CASSSWTEYNSPLHF
TRBJ1-5,TRBV18,CASSPQVGNSNQPQHF
TRBJ1-1,TRBV27,CASSPLLGLTEAFF
TRBJ1-5,TRBV12-3/TRBV12-4,CASSFSDYQPQHF
TRBJ2-5,TRBV18,CASSPPLPTAQETQYF
TRBJ2-7,TRBV12-3/TRBV12-4,CASSSWDSSSYEQYF
TRBJ1-1,TRBV12-3/TRBV12-4,CASSFKGYPEAFF
TRBJ2-2,TRBV4-1,CASSRVLWENITPGPFTGELFF
TRBJ2-7,TRBV4-1,CASSQGGRAGDEQYF
TRBJ2-3,TRBV4-1,CASSQDQWGGTTDTQYF
TRBJ2-7,TRBV24-1,CATSQRGSSSYEQYF
TRBJ1-5,TRBV5-4,CASSWGLAQHF
TRBJ1-1,TRBV4-2,CASSQGTYMNTEAFF
TRBJ1-4,TRBV6-2/TRBV6-3,CASSYSRRGIEKLFF
TRBJ2-3,TRBV7-2,CASSSSGRGGPDTQYF
TRBJ1-1,TRBV11-2,CASSSHKGVINTEAFF
TRBJ2-6,TRBV9,CASSPRVSGANVLTF
TRBJ1-4,TRBV4-1,CASSRAPKGGNEKLFF
TRBJ2-7,TRBV29-1,CSSRQGAGYEQYF
TRBJ2-5,TRBV11-3,CASKGPSEETQYF
TRBJ1-3,TRBV18,CASSARGEDGNTIYF
TRBJ2-7,TRBV24-1,CATAKGGQETYEQYF
TRBJ2-3,TRBV12-3/TRBV12-4,CASSLEGRPRTDTQYF
TRBJ2-7,TRBV18,CASSPPGTGNNEQYF
TRBJ1-1,TRBV29-1,CSVGAMNTEAFF
TRBJ2-5,TRBV12-3/TRBV12-4,CASSFQAEETQYF
TRBJ2-1,TRBV5-1,CASSLAGQITYNEQFF
TRBJ1-6,TRBV20-1,CSAPWGQGPRNSPLHF
TRBJ2-5,TRBV6-6,CASNFRSPQETQYF
TRBJ2-3,TRBV4-3,CASSQDPTVADTQYF
TRBJ1-1,TRBV2,CASSEGRVTEAFF
TRBJ1-2,TRBV7-9,CASSLDQGGYGYTF